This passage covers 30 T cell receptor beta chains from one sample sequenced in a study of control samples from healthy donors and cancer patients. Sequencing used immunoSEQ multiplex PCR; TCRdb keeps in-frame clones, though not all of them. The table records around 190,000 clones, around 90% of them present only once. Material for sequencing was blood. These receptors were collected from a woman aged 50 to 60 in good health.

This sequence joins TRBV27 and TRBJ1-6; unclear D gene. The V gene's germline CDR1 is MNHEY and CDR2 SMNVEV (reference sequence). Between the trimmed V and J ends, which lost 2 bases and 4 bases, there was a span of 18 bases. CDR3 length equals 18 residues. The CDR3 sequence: CASSLRVTLAPYNSPLHF. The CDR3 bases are TGTGCCAGCAGTTTAAGGGTCACTCTGGCCCCTTATAATTCACCCCTCCACTTT.

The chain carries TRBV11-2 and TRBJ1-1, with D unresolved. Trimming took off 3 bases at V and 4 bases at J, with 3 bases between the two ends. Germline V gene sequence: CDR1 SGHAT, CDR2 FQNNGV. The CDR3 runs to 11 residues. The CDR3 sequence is CASSLGTEAFF. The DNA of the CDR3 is TGTGCCAGCAGCTTGGGCACTGAAGCTTTCTTT.

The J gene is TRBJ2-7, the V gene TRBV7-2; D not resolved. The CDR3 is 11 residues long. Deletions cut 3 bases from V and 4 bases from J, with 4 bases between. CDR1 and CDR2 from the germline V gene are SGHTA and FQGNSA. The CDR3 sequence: CASSFEYEQYF. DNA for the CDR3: TGTGCCAGCAGCTTTGAGTACGAGCAGTACTTC.

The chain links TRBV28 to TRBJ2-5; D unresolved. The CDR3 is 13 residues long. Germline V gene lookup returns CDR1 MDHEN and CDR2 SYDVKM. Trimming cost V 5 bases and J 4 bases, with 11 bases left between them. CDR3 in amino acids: CASSTVAPETQYF. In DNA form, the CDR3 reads TGTGCCAGCAGTACGGTTGCTCCAGAGACCCAGTACTTC.

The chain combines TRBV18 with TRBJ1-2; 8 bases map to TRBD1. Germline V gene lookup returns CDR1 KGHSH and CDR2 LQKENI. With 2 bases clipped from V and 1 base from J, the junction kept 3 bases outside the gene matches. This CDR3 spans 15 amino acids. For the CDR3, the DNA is TGTGCCAGCTCACCAGGGACAGGAGATAACTATGGCTACACCTTC. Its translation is CASSPGTGDNYGYTF.

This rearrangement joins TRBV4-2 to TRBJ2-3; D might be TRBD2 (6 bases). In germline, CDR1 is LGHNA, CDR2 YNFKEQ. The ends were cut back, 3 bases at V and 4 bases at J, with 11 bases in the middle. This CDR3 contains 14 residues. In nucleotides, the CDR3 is TGTGCCAGCAGCCAGGGAGGCGGCCCAGATACGCAGTATTTT. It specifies CASSQGGGPDTQYF.

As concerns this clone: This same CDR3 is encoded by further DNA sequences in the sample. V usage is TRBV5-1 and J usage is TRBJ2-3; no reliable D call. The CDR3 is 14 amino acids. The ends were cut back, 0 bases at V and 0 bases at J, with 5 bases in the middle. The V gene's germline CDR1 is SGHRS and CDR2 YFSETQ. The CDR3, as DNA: TGCGCCAGCAGCTTGGCCGGGAGCACAGATACGCAGTATTTT. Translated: CASSLAGSTDTQYF.

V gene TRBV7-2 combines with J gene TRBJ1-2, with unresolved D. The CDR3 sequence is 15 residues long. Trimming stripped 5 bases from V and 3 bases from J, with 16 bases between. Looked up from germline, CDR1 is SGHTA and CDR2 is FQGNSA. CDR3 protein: CASSSAGVRHYGYTF. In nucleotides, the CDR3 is TGTGCCAGCAGCAGCGCTGGTGTCCGACACTATGGCTACACCTTC. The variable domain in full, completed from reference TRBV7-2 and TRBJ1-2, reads GAGVSQSPSNKVTEKGKDVELRCDPISGHTALYWYRQSLGQGLEFLIYFQGNSAPDKSGLPSDRFSAERTGGSVSTLTIQRTQQEDSAVYLCASSSAGVRHYGYTFGSGTRLTVV.

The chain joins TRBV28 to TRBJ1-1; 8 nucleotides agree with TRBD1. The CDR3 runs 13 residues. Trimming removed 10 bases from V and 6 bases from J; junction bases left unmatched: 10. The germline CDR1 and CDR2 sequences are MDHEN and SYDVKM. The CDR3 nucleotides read TGTGCCATCGAAGGACAGGGAGTATCTGAAGCTTTCTTT. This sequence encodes CAIEGQGVSEAFF.

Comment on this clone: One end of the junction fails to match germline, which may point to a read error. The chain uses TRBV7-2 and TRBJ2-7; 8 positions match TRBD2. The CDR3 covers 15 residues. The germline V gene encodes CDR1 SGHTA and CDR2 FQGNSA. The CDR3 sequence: CASSLGSGGNYEQYF. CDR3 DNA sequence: TGTGCAAGCAGCTTAGGTTCGGGAGGGAATTACGAGCAGTACTTC.

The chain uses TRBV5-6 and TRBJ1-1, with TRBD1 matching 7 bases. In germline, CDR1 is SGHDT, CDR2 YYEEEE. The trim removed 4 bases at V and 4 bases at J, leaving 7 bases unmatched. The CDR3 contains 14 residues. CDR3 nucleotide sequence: TGTGCCAGCAGCAGCGGACAGGTACTCACTGAAGCTTTCTTT. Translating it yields CASSSGQVLTEAFF.

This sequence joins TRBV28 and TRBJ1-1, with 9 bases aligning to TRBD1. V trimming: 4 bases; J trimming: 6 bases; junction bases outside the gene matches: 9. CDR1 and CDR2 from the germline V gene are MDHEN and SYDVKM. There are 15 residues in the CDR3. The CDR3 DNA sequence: TGTGCCAGCAGTTCCCCCGGACAGGGGAGGGCTGAAGCTTTCTTT. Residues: CASSSPGQGRAEAFF.

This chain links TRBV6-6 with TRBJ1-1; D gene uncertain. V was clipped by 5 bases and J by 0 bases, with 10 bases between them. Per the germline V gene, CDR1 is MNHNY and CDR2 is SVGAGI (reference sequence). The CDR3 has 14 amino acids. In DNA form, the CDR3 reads TGTGCCAGCAGTGACTACCACGTGAACACTGAAGCTTTCTTT. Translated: CASSDYHVNTEAFF.

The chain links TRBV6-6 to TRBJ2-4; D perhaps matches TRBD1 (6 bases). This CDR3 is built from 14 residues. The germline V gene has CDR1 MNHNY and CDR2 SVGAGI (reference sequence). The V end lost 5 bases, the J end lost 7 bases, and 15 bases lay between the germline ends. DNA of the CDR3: TGTGCCAGCAGTCCGGACAGCCAGAGGAACATTCAGTACTTC. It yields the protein CASSPDSQRNIQYF.

CDR3 loop: CASSIAGADTQYF. In DNA form, the CDR3 reads TGTGCCAGTAGTATAGCCGGGGCAGATACGCAGTATTTT. J is TRBJ2-3 and V is TRBV19; D may be TRBD2 (5 bases). The germline V and J ends were trimmed by 1 base and 4 bases, with 6 bases remaining between them. The CDR3 consists of 13 residues. CDR1 and CDR2 from the germline V gene are LNHDA and SQIVND (reference sequence).

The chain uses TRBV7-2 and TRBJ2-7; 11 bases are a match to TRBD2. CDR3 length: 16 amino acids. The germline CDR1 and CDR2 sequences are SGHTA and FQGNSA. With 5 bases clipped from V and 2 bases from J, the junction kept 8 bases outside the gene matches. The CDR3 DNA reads TGTGCCAGCAGCCCTGGGCTAGCGGGAGGACCCTACGAGCAGTACTTC. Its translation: CASSPGLAGGPYEQYF. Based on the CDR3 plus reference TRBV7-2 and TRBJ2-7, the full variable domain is GAGVSQSPSNKVTEKGKDVELRCDPISGHTALYWYRQSLGQGLEFLIYFQGNSAPDKSGLPSDRFSAERTGGSVSTLTIQRTQQEDSAVYLCASSPGLAGGPYEQYFGPGTRLTVT.

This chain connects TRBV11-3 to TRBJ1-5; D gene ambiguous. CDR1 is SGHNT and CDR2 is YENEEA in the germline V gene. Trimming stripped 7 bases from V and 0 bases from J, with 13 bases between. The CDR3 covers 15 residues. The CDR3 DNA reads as TGTGCCAGCAACCTGTTGGGATATAGCAATCAGCCCCAGCATTTT. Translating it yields CASNLLGYSNQPQHF. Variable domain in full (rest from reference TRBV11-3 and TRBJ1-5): EAGVVQSPRYKIIEKKQPVAFWCNPISGHNTLYWYLQNLGQGPELLIRYENEEAVDDSQLPKDRFSAERLKGVDSTLKIQPAELGDSAVYLCASNLLGYSNQPQHFGDGTRLSIL.

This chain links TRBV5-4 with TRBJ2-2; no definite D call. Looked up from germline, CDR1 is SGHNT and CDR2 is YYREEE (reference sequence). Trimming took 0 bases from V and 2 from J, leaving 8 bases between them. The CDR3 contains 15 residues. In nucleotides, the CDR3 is TGTGCCAGCAGCTTGGGTGGGCGTAACACCGGGGAGCTGTTTTTT. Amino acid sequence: CASSLGGRNTGELFF.

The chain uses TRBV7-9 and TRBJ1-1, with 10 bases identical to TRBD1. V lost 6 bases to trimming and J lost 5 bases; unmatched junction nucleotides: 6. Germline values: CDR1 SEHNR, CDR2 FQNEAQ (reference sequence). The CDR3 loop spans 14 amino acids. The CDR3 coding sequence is TGTGCCAGCAGTTACGACAGGGGGCCTACTGAAGCTTTCTTT. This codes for CASSYDRGPTEAFF.

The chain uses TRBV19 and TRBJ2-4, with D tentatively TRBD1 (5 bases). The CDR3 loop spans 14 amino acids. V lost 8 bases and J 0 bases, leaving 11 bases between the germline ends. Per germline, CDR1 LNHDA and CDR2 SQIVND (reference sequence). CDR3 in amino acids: CASHRKLAKNIQYF. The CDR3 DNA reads TGTGCCAGTCACAGGAAACTAGCCAAAAACATTCAGTACTTC.

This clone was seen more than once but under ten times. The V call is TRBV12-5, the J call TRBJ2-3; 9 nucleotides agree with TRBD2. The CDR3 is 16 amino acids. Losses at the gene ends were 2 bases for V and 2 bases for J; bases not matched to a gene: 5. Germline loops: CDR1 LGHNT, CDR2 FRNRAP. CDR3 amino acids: CASGLRGGGVTDTQYF. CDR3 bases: TGTGCTAGTGGTTTGCGTGGCGGGGGGGTCACAGATACGCAGTATTTT.

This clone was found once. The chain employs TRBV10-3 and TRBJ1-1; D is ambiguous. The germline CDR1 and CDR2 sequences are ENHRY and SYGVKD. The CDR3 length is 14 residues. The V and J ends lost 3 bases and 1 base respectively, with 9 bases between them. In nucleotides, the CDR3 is TGTGCCATCAGTGAAGACCCTAAGAACACTGAAGCTTTCTTT. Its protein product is CAISEDPKNTEAFF.

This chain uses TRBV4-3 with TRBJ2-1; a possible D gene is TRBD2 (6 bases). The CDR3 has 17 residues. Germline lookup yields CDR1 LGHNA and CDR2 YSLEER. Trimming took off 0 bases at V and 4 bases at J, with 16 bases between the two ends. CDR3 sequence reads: CASSQDLRSGQYNEQFF. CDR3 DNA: TGCGCCAGCAGCCAAGATTTGCGGAGCGGGCAATACAATGAGCAGTTCTTC.

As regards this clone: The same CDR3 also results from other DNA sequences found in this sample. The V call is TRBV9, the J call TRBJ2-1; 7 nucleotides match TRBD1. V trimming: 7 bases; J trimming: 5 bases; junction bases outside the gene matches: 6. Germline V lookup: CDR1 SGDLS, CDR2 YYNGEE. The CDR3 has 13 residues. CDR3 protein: CASGQENHNEQFF. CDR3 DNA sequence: TGTGCCAGCGGACAGGAGAACCACAATGAGCAGTTCTTC.

The CDR3 loop reads CASSKVTGSNTGELFF. For the CDR3, the DNA is TGTGCCAGCAGCAAGGTTACAGGGAGCAACACCGGGGAGCTGTTTTTT. The V call is TRBV11-2, the J call TRBJ2-2; a weak D match, TRBD1 (6 bases). Trimming took off 5 bases at V and 2 bases at J, with 15 bases between the two ends. The germline CDR1 and CDR2 sequences are SGHAT and FQNNGV. This CDR3 is 16 amino acids long.

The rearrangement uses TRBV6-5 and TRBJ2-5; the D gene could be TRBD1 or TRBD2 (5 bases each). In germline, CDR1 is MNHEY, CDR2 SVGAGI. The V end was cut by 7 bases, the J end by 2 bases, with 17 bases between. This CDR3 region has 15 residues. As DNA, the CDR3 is TGTGCCAGCACACACCGGGGACCGACTCAAGAGACCCAGTACTTC. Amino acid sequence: CASTHRGPTQETQYF.

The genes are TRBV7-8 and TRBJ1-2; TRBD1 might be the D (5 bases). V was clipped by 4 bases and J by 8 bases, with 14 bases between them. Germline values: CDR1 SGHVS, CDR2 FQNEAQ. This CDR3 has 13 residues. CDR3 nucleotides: TGTGCCAGCAGCTCGGCTACCGGGGGGGGCTACACCTTC. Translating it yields CASSSATGGGYTF.

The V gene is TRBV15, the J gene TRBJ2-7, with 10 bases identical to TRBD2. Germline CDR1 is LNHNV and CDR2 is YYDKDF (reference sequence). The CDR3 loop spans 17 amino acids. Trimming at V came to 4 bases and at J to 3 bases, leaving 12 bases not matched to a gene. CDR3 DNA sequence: TGTGCCACCAGCAAGGGGACCACACTAGCGGGATTCTACGAGCAGTACTTC. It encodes CATSKGTTLAGFYEQYF. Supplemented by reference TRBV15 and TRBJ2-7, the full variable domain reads DAMVIQNPRYQVTQFGKPVTLSCSQTLNHNVMYWYQQKSSQAPKLLFHYYDKDFNNEADTPDNFQSRRPNTSFCFLDIRSPGLGDTAMYLCATSKGTTLAGFYEQYFGPGTRLTVT.

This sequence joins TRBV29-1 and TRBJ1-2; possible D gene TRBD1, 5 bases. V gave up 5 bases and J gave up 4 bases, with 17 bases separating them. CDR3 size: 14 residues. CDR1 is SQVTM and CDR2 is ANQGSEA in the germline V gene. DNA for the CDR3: TGCAGCGTTTATACCCCGGGGGGGACCTATGGCTACACCTTC. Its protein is CSVYTPGGTYGYTF.

The CDR3 here is CASSSYSGSEQYF. DNA of the CDR3: TGTGCCAGCAGTTCCTATAGCGGGAGCGAGCAGTACTTC. This sequence joins TRBV11-2 and TRBJ2-7; 9 nucleotides match TRBD2. Germline V gene lookup returns CDR1 SGHAT and CDR2 FQNNGV. V trimming: 6 bases; J trimming: 6 bases; junction bases outside the gene matches: 6. The CDR3 consists of 13 residues.